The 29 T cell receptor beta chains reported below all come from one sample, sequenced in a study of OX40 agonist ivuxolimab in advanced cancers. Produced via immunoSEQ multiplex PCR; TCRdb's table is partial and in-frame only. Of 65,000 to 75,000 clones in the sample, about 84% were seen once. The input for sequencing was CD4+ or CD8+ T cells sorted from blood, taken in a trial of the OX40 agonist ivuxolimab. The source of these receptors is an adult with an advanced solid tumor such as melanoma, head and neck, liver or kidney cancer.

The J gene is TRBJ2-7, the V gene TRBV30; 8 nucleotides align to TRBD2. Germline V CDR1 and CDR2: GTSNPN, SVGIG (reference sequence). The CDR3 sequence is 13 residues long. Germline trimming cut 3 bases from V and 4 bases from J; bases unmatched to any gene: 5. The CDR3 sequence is CAWSLGGVYEQYF. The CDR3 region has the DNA TGTGCCTGGAGCCTCGGGGGGGTGTACGAGCAGTACTTC. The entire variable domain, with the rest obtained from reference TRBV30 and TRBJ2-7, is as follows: SQTIHQWPATLVQPVGSPLSLECTVEGTSNPNLYWYRQAAGRGLQLLFYSVGIGQISSEVPQNLSASRPQDRQFILSSKKLLLSDSGFYLCAWSLGGVYEQYFGPGTRLTVT.

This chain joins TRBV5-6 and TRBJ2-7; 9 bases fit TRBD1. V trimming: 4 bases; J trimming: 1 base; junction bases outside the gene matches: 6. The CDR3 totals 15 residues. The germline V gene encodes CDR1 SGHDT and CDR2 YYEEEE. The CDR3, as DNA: TGTGCCAGCAGCAGAACCGGGACAGGGTCCTACGAGCAGTACTTC. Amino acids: CASSRTGTGSYEQYF. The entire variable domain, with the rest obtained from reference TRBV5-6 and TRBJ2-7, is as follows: DAGVTQSPTHLIKTRGQQVTLRCSPKSGHDTVSWYQQALGQGPQFIFQYYEEEERQRGNFPDRFSGHQFPNYSSELNVNALLLGDSALYLCASSRTGTGSYEQYFGPGTRLTVT.

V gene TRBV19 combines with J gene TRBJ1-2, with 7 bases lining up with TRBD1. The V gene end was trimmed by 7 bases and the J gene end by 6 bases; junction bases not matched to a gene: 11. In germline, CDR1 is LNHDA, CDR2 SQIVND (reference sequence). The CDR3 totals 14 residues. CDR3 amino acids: CASTKGGKKDGYTF. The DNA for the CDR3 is TGTGCCAGTACTAAAGGGGGCAAAAAGGATGGCTACACCTTC. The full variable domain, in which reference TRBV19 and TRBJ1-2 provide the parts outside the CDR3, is DGGITQSPKYLFRKEGQNVTLSCEQNLNHDAMYWYRQDPGQGLRLIYYSQIVNDFQKGDIAEGYSVSREKKESFPLTVTSAQKNPTAFYLCASTKGGKKDGYTFGSGTRLTVV.

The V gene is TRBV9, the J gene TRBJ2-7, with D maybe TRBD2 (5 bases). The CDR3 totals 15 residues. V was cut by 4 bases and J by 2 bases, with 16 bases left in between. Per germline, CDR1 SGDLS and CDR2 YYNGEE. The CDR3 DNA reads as TGTGCCAGCAGCCCAGGTACGGGGTGGACCTACGAGCAGTACTTC. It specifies CASSPGTGWTYEQYF.

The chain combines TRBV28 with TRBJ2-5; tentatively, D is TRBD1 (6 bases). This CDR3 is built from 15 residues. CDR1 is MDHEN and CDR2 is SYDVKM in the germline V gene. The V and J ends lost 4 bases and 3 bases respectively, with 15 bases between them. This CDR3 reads CASSSPRGQKETQYF. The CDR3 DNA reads TGTGCCAGCAGTTCCCCTCGAGGACAGAAAGAGACCCAGTACTTC.

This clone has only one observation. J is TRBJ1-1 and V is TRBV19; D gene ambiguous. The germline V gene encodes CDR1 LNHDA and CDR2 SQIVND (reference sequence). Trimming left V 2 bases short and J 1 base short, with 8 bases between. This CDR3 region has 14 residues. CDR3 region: CASSILGPNTEAFF. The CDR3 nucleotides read TGTGCCAGTAGTATATTAGGGCCGAACACTGAAGCTTTCTTT.

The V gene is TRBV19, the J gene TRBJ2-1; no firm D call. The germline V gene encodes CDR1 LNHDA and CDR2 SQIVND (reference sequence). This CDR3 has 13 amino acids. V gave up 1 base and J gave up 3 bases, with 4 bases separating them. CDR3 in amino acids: CASSIGFYNEQFF. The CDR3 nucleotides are TGTGCCAGTAGTATAGGATTCTACAATGAGCAGTTCTTC.

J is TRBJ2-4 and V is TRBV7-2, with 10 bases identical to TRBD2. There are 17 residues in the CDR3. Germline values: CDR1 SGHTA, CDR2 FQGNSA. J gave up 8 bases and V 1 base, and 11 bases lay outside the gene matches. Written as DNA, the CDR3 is TGTGCCAGCAGCTTAGAGGGGCCTAGCGGGAGTGTATACATTCAGTACTTC. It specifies CASSLEGPSGSVYIQYF.

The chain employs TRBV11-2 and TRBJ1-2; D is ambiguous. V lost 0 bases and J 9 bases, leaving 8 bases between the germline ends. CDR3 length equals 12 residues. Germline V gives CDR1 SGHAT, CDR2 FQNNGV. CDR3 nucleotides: TGTGCCAGCAGCTTAGATCGGTTAAGCTACACCTTC. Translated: CASSLDRLSYTF.

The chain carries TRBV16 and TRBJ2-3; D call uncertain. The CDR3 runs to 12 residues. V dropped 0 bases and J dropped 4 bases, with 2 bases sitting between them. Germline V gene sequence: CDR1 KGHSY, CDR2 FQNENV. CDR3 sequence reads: CASSQSADTQYF. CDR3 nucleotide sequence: TGTGCCAGCAGCCAATCTGCAGATACGCAGTATTTT. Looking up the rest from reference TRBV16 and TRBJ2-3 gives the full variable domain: GEEVAQTPKHLVRGEGQKAKLYCAPIKGHSYVFWYQQVLKNEFKFLISFQNENVFDETGMPKERFSAKCLPNSPCSLEIQATKLEDSAVYFCASSQSADTQYFGPGTRLTVL.

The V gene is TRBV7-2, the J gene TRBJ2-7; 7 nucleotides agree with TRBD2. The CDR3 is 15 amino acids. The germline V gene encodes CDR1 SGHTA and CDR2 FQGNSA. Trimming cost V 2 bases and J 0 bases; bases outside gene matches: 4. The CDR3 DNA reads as TGTGCCAGCAGCTTATGGCCGGGGGGCTCCTACGAGCAGTACTTC. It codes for CASSLWPGGSYEQYF.

The CDR3 spells CASSQQVASGEQYF. The CDR3 bases are TGTGCCAGCAGCCAACAGGTCGCCTCCGGGGAGCAGTACTTC. The chain uses TRBV6-1 and TRBJ2-7; D is possibly TRBD1 (5 bases). Germline CDR1 MNHNS, CDR2 SASEGT. Trimming cost V 6 bases and J 7 bases, with 19 bases left between them. The CDR3 spans 14 residues.

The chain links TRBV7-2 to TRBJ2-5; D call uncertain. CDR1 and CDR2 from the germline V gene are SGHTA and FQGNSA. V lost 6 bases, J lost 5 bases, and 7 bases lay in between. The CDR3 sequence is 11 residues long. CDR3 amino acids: CASSSHETQYF. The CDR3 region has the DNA TGTGCCAGCAGTAGTCACGAGACCCAGTACTTC.

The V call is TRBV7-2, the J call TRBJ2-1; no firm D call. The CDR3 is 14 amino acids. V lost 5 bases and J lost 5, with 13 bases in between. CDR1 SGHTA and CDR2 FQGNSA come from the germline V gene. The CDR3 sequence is CASSPWRGDNEQFF. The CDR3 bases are TGTGCCAGCAGCCCTTGGAGAGGCGACAATGAGCAGTTCTTC.

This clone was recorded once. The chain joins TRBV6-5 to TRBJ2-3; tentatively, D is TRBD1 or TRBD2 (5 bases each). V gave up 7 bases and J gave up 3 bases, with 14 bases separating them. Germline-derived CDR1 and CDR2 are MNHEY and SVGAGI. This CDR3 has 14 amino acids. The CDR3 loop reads CASKVHWGTDTQYF. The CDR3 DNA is TGTGCCAGCAAGGTCCACTGGGGGACAGATACGCAGTATTTT.

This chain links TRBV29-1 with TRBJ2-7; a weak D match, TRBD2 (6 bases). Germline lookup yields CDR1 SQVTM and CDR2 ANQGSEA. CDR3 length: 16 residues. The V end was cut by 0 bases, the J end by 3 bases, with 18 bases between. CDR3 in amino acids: CSVEDGQGRGLYEQYF. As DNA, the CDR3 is TGCAGCGTTGAAGATGGGCAGGGAAGGGGACTCTACGAGCAGTACTTC.

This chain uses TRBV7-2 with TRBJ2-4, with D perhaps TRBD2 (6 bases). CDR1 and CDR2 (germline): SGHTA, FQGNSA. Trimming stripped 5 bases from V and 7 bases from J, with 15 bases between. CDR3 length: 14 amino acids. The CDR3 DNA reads TGTGCCAGCAGCCCCCGCCACGGAGGGAACATTCAGTACTTC. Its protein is CASSPRHGGNIQYF.

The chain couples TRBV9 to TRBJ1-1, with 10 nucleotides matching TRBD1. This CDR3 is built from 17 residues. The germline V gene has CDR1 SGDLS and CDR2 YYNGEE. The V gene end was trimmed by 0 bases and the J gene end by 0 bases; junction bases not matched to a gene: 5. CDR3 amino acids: CASSVASGQGMNTEAFF. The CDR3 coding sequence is TGTGCCAGCAGCGTAGCCTCGGGACAGGGGATGAACACTGAAGCTTTCTTT.

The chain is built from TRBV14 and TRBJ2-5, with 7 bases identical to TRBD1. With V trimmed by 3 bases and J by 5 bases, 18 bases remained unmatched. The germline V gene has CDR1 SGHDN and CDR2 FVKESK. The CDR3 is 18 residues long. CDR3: CASSQATGFGTRAETQYF. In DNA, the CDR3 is TGTGCCAGCAGCCAGGCGACAGGGTTTGGGACACGCGCGGAGACCCAGTACTTC.

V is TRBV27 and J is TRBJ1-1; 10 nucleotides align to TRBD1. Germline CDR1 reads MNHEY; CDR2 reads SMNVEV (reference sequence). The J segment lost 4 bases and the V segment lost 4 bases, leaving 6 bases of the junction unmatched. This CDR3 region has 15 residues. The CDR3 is CASSWDRGVTTEAFF. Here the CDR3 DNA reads TGTGCCAGCAGTTGGGACAGGGGAGTTACCACTGAAGCTTTCTTT.

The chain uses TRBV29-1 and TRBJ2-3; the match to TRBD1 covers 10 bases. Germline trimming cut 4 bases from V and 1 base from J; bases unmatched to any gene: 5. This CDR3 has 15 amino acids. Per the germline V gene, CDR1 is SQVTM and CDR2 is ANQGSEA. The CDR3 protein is CSVGDGTGGTDTQYF. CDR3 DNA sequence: TGCAGCGTTGGGGACGGGACAGGGGGCACAGATACGCAGTATTTT.

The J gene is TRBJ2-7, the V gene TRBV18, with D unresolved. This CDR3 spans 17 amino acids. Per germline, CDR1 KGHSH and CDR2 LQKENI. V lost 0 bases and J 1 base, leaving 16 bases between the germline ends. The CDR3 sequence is CASSPPRGWVRSYEQYF. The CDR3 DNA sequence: TGTGCCAGCTCACCACCGAGAGGTTGGGTCAGATCCTACGAGCAGTACTTC. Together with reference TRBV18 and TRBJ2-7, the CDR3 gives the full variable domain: NAGVMQNPRHLVRRRGQEARLRCSPMKGHSHVYWYRQLPEEGLKFMVYLQKENIIDESGMPKERFSAEFPKEGPSILRIQQVVRGDSAAYFCASSPPRGWVRSYEQYFGPGTRLTVT.

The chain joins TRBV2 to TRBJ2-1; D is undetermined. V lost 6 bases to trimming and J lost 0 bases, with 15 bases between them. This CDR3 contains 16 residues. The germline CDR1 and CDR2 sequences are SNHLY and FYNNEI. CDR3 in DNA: TGTGCCAGCAGCGCTGACGGGTTAAGCTCCTACAATGAGCAGTTCTTC. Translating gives CASSADGLSSYNEQFF.

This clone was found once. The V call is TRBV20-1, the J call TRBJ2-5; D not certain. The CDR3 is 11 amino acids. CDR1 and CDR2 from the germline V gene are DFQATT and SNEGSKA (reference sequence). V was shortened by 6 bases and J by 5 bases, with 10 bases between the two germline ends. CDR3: CSAPVVETQYF. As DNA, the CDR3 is TGCAGTGCCCCCGTGGTGGAGACCCAGTACTTC.

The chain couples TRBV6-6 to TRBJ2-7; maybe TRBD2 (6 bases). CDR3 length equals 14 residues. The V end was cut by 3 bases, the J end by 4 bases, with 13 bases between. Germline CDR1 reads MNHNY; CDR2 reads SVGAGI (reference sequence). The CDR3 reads CASSYWDSGYEQYF. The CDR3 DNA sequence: TGTGCCAGCAGTTATTGGGATAGCGGATACGAGCAGTACTTC.

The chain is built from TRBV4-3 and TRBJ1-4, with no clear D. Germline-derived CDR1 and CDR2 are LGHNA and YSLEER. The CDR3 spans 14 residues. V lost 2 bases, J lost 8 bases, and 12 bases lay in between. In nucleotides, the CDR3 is TGCGCCAGCAGCCAAAGCGGTCAGCAAGAAAAACTGTTTTTT. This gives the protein CASSQSGQQEKLFF.

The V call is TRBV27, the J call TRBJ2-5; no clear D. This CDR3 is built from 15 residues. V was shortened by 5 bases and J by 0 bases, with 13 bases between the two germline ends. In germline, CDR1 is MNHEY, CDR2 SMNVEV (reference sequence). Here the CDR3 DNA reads TGTGCCAGCAGTCCCCGACTGGCGTACCAAGAGACCCAGTACTTC. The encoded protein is CASSPRLAYQETQYF.

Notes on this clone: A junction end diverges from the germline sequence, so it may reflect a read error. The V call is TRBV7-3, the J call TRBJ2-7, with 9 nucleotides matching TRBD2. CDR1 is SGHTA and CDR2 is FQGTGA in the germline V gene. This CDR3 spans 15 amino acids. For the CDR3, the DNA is TGTGCCAGCAGTCCCGGAGCGGGAGGCTCCCACGAGCAGTACTTC. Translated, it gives CASSPGAGGSHEQYF.

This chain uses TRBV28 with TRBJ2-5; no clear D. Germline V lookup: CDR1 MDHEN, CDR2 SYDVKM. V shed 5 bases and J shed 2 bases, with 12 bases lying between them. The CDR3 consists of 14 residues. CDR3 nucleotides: TGTGCCAGCAGTCCCCCAGCCTTACAAGAGACCCAGTACTTC. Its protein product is CASSPPALQETQYF.